The source of this TCR beta chain is a study of T cell changes during pregnancy in multiple sclerosis. Profiling relied on immunoSEQ multiplex PCR, and the TCRdb table lists in-frame clones only, not all of them. The sample carries about 85,000 clones, roughly nine tenths recorded once. This receptor was obtained from a female donor with multiple sclerosis, enrolled in a pregnancy study. Sequencing was performed on peripheral blood, taken in the first trimester of pregnancy.

CDR3 DNA sequence: TGTGCCAGCAGCTTGGACAGGGGGAACTATGGCTACACCTTC. It encodes CASSLDRGNYGYTF. The J gene is TRBJ1-2, the V gene TRBV5-4; 8 nucleotides match TRBD1. V trimming: 0 bases; J trimming: 2 bases; junction bases outside the gene matches: 0. Germline V CDR1 and CDR2: SGHNT, YYREEE (reference sequence). This CDR3 has 14 residues.